What follows is one T cell receptor (beta chain) and its context. What it binds is not known. Treatment meaning: oral pan-JAK inhibitor, 5-10 mg twice daily. Peripheral blood and lesional scalp punch biopsies were taken from alopecia areata patients. The data belong to a study of CD8+ T cells in alopecia areata. Whole-study context: It was 6 to 18 months of tofacitinib, and then there were 6 months off drug. Whole-study results and caveats: Scalp clonality decreased significantly with tofacitinib, and so did expanded CD8+ clones among the top 100.

Reverse transcribed after extraction, RNA yielded cDNA as the sequencing template. Sequencing used immunoSEQ multiplex PCR; TCRdb keeps in-frame clones, though not all of them. This table has some 220,000 clones, 50% to 60% appearing once. This CDR3 has 14 amino acids. The junction had 12 bases not matched to a gene; V was cut back by 9 bases and J by 5 bases. The input for sequencing was CD4+ T cells sorted from blood, taken at week 4, from a patient treated with tofacitinib. The chain links TRBV23-1 to TRBJ1-2; 7 bases line up with TRBD1. TRBV23-1 is recorded as an ORF, its role being uncertain. The sequence was collected from a human donor with alopecia areata. The CDR3 DNA is TGCGCCAGGACTCCGGGACAGCATATTTATGGCTACACCTTC. As protein: CARTPGQHIYGYTF.